This TCR beta chain stems from a study of blood T cell repertoires in COVID-19. Per germline, CDR1 LNHNV and CDR2 YYDKDF (reference sequence). V lost 6 bases and J 0 bases, leaving 6 bases between the germline ends. The CDR3 totals 13 residues. Repertoires were generated with immunoSEQ multiplex PCR, while TCRdb's copy carries only in-frame clones and drops some. The sample includes 200,000 to 250,000 clones, 75% to 90% of them seen just once. Exposed volunteers were people who met a COVID-19 case within 2 weeks before study entry. This clone was counted once. Sequencing was done on a sample of PBMCs or T cells enriched from blood (not recorded which). The chain combines TRBV15 with TRBJ1-5; D remains unclear. The sequence derives from a middle-aged man who had been exposed to COVID-19. This CDR3 reads CATRPGSNQPQHF. CDR3 bases: TGTGCCACCAGACCGGGTAGCAATCAGCCCCAGCATTTT.